These 12 T cell receptor beta chains came from one sample sequenced in a study of blood T cell repertoires in COVID-19. The table came from immunoSEQ multiplex PCR; TCRdb's copy has only in-frame clones and leaves some out. Seen here are some 200,000 clones, roughly nine tenths observed once, and the top ten hold approximately 7.6%. The sample comprised PBMCs or T cells enriched from blood (not recorded which). The receptors shown here come from a young woman who had recovered from COVID-19.

This chain joins TRBV28 and TRBJ2-7; the D gene is possibly TRBD2 (6 bases). Germline assignment: CDR1 MDHEN and CDR2 SYDVKM. Trimming removed 2 bases at V and 7 bases at J, with 12 bases between. This CDR3 region has 13 residues. CDR3 nucleotides: TGTGCCAGCAGTTTAATTCAGGGAGGAGAGCAGTACTTC. This translates into CASSLIQGGEQYF.

The CDR3 sequence is CASNPSPGQLYSNQPQHF. CDR3 nucleotides: TGTGCCAGTAACCCCTCCCCCGGACAGTTATATAGCAATCAGCCCCAGCATTTT. The V and J genes are TRBV19 and TRBJ1-5; tentative D call: TRBD1 (6 bases). Germline loops: CDR1 LNHDA, CDR2 SQIVND (reference sequence). The germline V and J ends were trimmed by 7 bases and 0 bases, with 22 bases remaining between them. The CDR3 is 18 residues long.

The rearrangement joins TRBV5-4 to TRBJ1-2; TRBD1 matches at 10 bases. The junction had 8 bases not matched to a gene; V was cut back by 0 bases and J by 3 bases. CDR3 length: 17 residues. Germline V gives CDR1 SGHNT, CDR2 YYREEE (reference sequence). The CDR3 reads CASSLGVRDRGDYGYTF. CDR3 bases: TGTGCCAGCAGCTTGGGGGTCCGGGACAGGGGCGACTATGGCTACACCTTC.

The CDR3, as DNA: TGTGCCAGCAGTAAAGGGACAGATACGGGTGAGCAGTTCTTC. It yields the protein CASSKGTDTGEQFF. The chain has TRBV2 and TRBJ2-1, with 7 nucleotides matching TRBD1. Germline V gene lookup returns CDR1 SNHLY and CDR2 FYNNEI. This CDR3 is 14 amino acids long. Trimming cost V 5 bases and J 9 bases; bases outside gene matches: 10.

V and J are TRBV7-9 and TRBJ2-3; the match to TRBD1 covers 7 bases. Germline V gene sequence: CDR1 SEHNR, CDR2 FQNEAQ (reference sequence). J lost 2 bases, V lost 0 bases, and 5 bases had no gene match. The CDR3 runs to 16 residues. The CDR3 is CASSLAGKGATDTQYF. Here the CDR3 DNA reads TGTGCCAGCAGCTTAGCGGGAAAGGGGGCCACAGATACGCAGTATTTT. The complete variable domain, with remaining parts taken from reference TRBV7-9 and TRBJ2-3, reads DTGVSQNPRHKITKRGQNVTFRCDPISEHNRLYWYRQTLGQGPEFLTYFQNEAQLEKSRLLSDRFSAERPKGSFSTLEIQRTEQGDSAMYLCASSLAGKGATDTQYFGPGTRLTVL.

CDR3 amino acids: CASSVLNEQFF. Here the CDR3 DNA reads TGTGCCAGCAGTGTATTGAATGAGCAGTTCTTC. The chain carries TRBV2 and TRBJ2-1; D call uncertain. CDR3 size: 11 residues. Per germline, CDR1 SNHLY and CDR2 FYNNEI. The V end lost 4 bases, the J end lost 7 bases, and 5 bases lay between the germline ends.

V and J are TRBV20-1 and TRBJ2-2, with TRBD2 identical over 8 bases. Germline assignment: CDR1 DFQATT and CDR2 SNEGSKA (reference sequence). The CDR3 covers 16 residues. The junction had 10 bases not matched to a gene; V was cut back by 3 bases and J by 4 bases. This CDR3 is CSASFPGGLATGELFF. The CDR3 DNA reads TGCAGTGCTAGTTTCCCGGGGGGGCTCGCCACCGGGGAGCTGTTTTTT.

V usage is TRBV6-5 and J usage is TRBJ2-7; D gene ambiguous. This CDR3 has 15 residues. Per germline, CDR1 MNHEY and CDR2 SVGAGI. Trimming cost V 0 bases and J 0 bases, with 9 bases left between them. This chain's CDR3 is CASSYSSASSYEQYF. The CDR3 nucleotides read TGTGCCAGCAGTTACTCTTCGGCTAGCTCCTACGAGCAGTACTTC.

The J gene is TRBJ1-4, the V gene TRBV7-9; D is unresolved. The V gene's germline CDR1 is SEHNR and CDR2 FQNEAQ (reference sequence). The ends were cut back, 5 bases at V and 4 bases at J, with 11 bases in the middle. The CDR3 extends over 14 amino acids. CDR3 amino acids: CASSRRADNEKLFF. The CDR3 DNA follows: TGTGCCAGCAGCCGGCGGGCTGATAATGAAAAACTGTTTTTT.

The CDR3 loop is CASSEDRANNQPQHF. The CDR3 nucleotides read TGTGCCAGCAGTGAAGACAGGGCCAATAATCAGCCCCAGCATTTT. The genes are TRBV2 and TRBJ1-5; tentatively, D is TRBD1 (6 bases). V lost 1 base to trimming and J lost 4 bases, with 11 bases between them. The CDR3 loop spans 15 amino acids. Germline lookup yields CDR1 SNHLY and CDR2 FYNNEI.

The chain combines TRBV11-2 with TRBJ2-3; possibly TRBD2 for D (5 bases). Per the germline V gene, CDR1 is SGHAT and CDR2 is FQNNGV. CDR3 length: 14 amino acids. Trimming stripped 1 base from V and 2 bases from J, with 7 bases between. The CDR3 protein is CASSLAGYTDTQYF. CDR3 nucleotides: TGTGCCAGCAGCTTAGCGGGGTACACAGATACGCAGTATTTT.

This chain uses TRBV28 with TRBJ1-2; D ambiguous. The CDR3 has 14 amino acids. Germline values: CDR1 MDHEN, CDR2 SYDVKM. V was trimmed by 3 bases and J by 8 bases, leaving 16 bases between them. The CDR3 DNA follows: TGTGCCAGCAGTTTTCCCCCGGGAATGGGGGGCTACACCTTC. It is translated as CASSFPPGMGGYTF.